These T cell receptor beta chains were read from a single sample in a study of lymphopenia after photon versus proton radiotherapy. Measured with immunoSEQ multiplex PCR; TCRdb has only the in-frame clones, and not every one. The sample yields over 9,500 clones, about 88% seen once. Sample: peripheral blood, taken from a patient treated with photon-based radiotherapy. All receptors derive from a man aged 55 to 70 with pancreatic cancer. The CDR3 runs from the conserved cysteine through the conserved F or W. A D gene is named only where the DNA matches it firmly.

cdr3_length j_call d_call v_call cdr3_aa
17 TRBJ1-6 NA TRBV5-1 CASSLASGGSYNSPLHF
16 TRBJ1-1 TRBD1 TRBV6-5 CASSYSFWGRGTEAFF
15 TRBJ2-7 NA TRBV18 CASSPEVSSSYEQYF
12 TRBJ2-3 NA TRBV5-5 CASSLYTDTQYF
15 TRBJ1-4 NA TRBV6-5 CASSYRNSKNEKLFF
15 TRBJ2-7 NA TRBV19 CASSIEAGRSYEQYF
15 TRBJ1-5 TRBD1 TRBV11-2 CASSRTGQASQPQHF
12 TRBJ1-2 NA TRBV2 CASKGEGNGYTF
16 TRBJ1-1 TRBD1 TRBV5-1 CASSFGQGGGNTEAFF
13 TRBJ2-7 TRBD1 TRBV6-5 CASSKGRGYEQYF
14 TRBJ1-1 TRBD1 TRBV2 CASKLDRANTEAFF
15 TRBJ1-1 NA TRBV7-9 CASSLRAGMNTEAFF
18 TRBJ1-5 TRBD1 TRBV7-2 CASSLWGPGQGAFQPQHF
14 TRBJ2-7 NA TRBV5-1 CASSLALGSNEQYF
18 TRBJ1-1 NA TRBV5-5 CASSLGISMFDVNTEAFF
15 TRBJ2-7 NA TRBV9 CASSVGDLGSYEQYF
18 TRBJ2-1 TRBD2 TRBV4-3 CASSQVISAGGPYNEQFF
13 TRBJ1-5 NA TRBV5-1 CASSRAPDQPQHF
15 TRBJ1-2 TRBD1 TRBV23-1 CASSQGQGALGGYTF
14 TRBJ1-1 NA TRBV5-6 CASSLDRLNTEAFF
14 TRBJ1-2 NA TRBV19 CASSIPGQGYGYTF
14 TRBJ2-7 NA TRBV18 CASSPQRQPYEQYF
15 TRBJ1-3 NA TRBV30 CAWSAHLSSGNTIYF
13 TRBJ1-1 NA TRBV30 CAWNPGGATKAFF
15 TRBJ2-7 NA TRBV18 CASSPPGGFYYEQYF
14 TRBJ2-1 NA TRBV5-1 CASSLGIAGYEQFF
16 TRBJ1-1 NA TRBV18 CASSPLPPGVNTEAFF
15 TRBJ1-1 NA TRBV30 CAWSRDNARGNEAFF
14 TRBJ1-6 NA TRBV4-1 CASSQAREGSPLHF
15 TRBJ1-2 TRBD1 TRBV5-4 CASSRTGGADYGYTF